Presented here are 4 T cell receptor beta chains from one specimen sequenced in a study of blood T cell repertoires in COVID-19. Using immunoSEQ multiplex PCR, the repertoire was profiled, and TCRdb retains in-frame clones only, with some absent. The profile covers around 450,000 clones, with around 87% appearing a single time and under 0.85% taken by the ten largest. The material sequenced was PBMCs or T cells enriched from blood (not recorded which). All receptors come from a woman aged 18-30 years who had recovered from COVID-19.

CDR3 bases: TGCAGCGTTGACGGTCGGGGGGCGCGTACTGAAGCTTTCTTT. It is translated as CSVDGRGARTEAFF. The rearrangement joins TRBV29-1 to TRBJ1-1, with a weak D call TRBD1 (6 bases). This CDR3 is 14 amino acids long. V shed 3 bases and J shed 5 bases, with 16 bases lying between them. In germline, CDR1 is SQVTM, CDR2 ANQGSEA. Full variable domain (missing parts from reference TRBV29-1 and TRBJ1-1): SAVISQKPSRDICQRGTSLTIQCQVDSQVTMMFWYRQQPGQSLTLIATANQGSEATYESGFVIDKFPISRPNLTFSTLTVSNMSPEDSSIYLCSVDGRGARTEAFFGQGTRLTVV.

The genes are TRBV7-8 and TRBJ1-6; unclear D gene. Trimming stripped 3 bases from V and 10 bases from J, with 10 bases between. The CDR3 is 13 residues long. Germline assignment: CDR1 SGHVS and CDR2 FQNEAQ. The chain's CDR3 is CASSLEGNSPLHF. The CDR3, as DNA: TGTGCCAGCAGCTTGGAGGGTAACTCACCCCTCCACTTT.

In DNA form, the CDR3 reads TGTGCTAGTGGTTCGGCAGGACAGGGGGGGTATCAGCCCCAGCATTTT. Its protein is CASGSAGQGGYQPQHF. The chain recombines TRBV12-5 with TRBJ1-5; 10 bases match TRBD1. V lost 4 bases, J lost 5 bases, and 8 bases stayed unmatched. Germline V gene data show CDR1 as LGHNT and CDR2 as FRNRAP. This CDR3 comprises 16 residues.

The genes are TRBV5-1 and TRBJ2-7, with D tentatively TRBD2 (6 bases). The CDR3 is 17 residues long. Trimming shortened V by 3 bases and J by 0 bases, and 19 bases separated the two germline ends. Germline CDR1 reads SGHRS; CDR2 reads YFSETQ. The chain's CDR3 is CASSSRPGAESSYEQYF. In DNA form, the CDR3 reads TGCGCCAGCAGCTCTAGGCCGGGAGCGGAAAGCTCCTACGAGCAGTACTTC.